Presented here are 30 T cell receptor beta chains from one specimen sequenced in a study of regulatory T cells in long-lasting Graves disease. The time point denotes: newly diagnosed GD, antithyroid drugs for less than 3 months. RNA extracted from PBMCs served as the sequencing template. Library construction for TCR beta used iRepertoire HTBI primers and Arm-PCR of CDR3 regions. TCRdb independently ran MiXCR on the multiplex PCR reads; one entry per CDR3 protein. The sample holds about 430,000 distinct CDR3 sequences, around 16% seen once. The same data also went into a second study, on T cells in Graves' hyperthyroidism and ophthalmopathy.

The input for sequencing was peripheral blood mononuclear cells (PBMCs), taken at new diagnosis, from a patient treated with antithyroid drugs. The receptors shown here come from a woman between 35 and 50 years old with Graves disease.

This clonotype was seen ten or more times. This chain connects TRBV20-1 to TRBJ2-3; TRBD2 might be the D (5 bases). Between the trimmed V and J ends, which lost 3 bases and 0 bases, there was a span of 13 bases. The CDR3 is 15 amino acids. Germline assignment: CDR1 DFQATT and CDR2 SNEGSKA (reference sequence). The CDR3 DNA sequence: TGCAGTGCTAGTCGGGGAATGGGAAGCACAGATACGCAGTATTTT. Its protein is CSASRGMGSTDTQYF.

The chain is built from TRBV5-1 and TRBJ1-2; no definite D call. This CDR3 comprises 16 residues. Trimming took off 4 bases at V and 4 bases at J, with 20 bases between the two ends. Germline V gives CDR1 SGHRS, CDR2 YFSETQ. The CDR3 is CASSGTGAAESYGYTF. CDR3 sequence (DNA): TGCGCCAGCAGCGGAACGGGCGCGGCAGAGAGCTATGGCTACACCTTC.

This clonotype was seen repeatedly, ten times or more. The chain joins TRBV5-4 to TRBJ2-3; 7 nucleotides align to TRBD1. The trim removed 4 bases at V and 0 bases at J, leaving 8 bases unmatched. Germline lookup yields CDR1 SGHNT and CDR2 YYREEE (reference sequence). The CDR3 spans 16 residues. The chain's CDR3 is CASSPRQGTSTDTQYF. The CDR3 region has the DNA TGTGCCAGCAGCCCAAGACAGGGAACTAGCACAGATACGCAGTATTTT.

This clonotype was observed at least ten times. This chain joins TRBV20-1 and TRBJ2-7; D may correspond to TRBD1 or TRBD2 (6 bases each). CDR1 is DFQATT and CDR2 is SNEGSKA in the germline V gene (reference sequence). Trimming took off 6 bases at V and 3 bases at J, with 18 bases between the two ends. The CDR3 runs to 14 residues. The CDR3 DNA reads TGCAGTGCAGAGGGGGTCGCCGGGAGCTACGAGCAGTACTTC. Its protein product is CSAEGVAGSYEQYF.

This clonotype was observed many times. The genes are TRBV12-3 or TRBV12-4 and TRBJ2-5; D perhaps matches TRBD2 (7 bases). The CDR3 extends over 16 amino acids. V gave up 4 bases and J gave up 4 bases, with 19 bases separating them. CDR3 DNA: TGTGCCAGCAGTTATGGGGGCCTAGCGGTAGGAGAGACCCAGTACTTC. It translates to CASSYGGLAVGETQYF.

This clonotype was found many times. The chain joins TRBV11-2 to TRBJ2-1; 13 bases fit TRBD2. The CDR3 sequence is 18 residues long. V was pared by 0 bases and J by 0 bases, with 2 bases of the junction left unmatched. Germline V gene lookup returns CDR1 SGHAT and CDR2 FQNNGV. CDR3 bases: TGTGCCAGCAGCTTAGATGGACTAGCGGGGGACTCCTACAATGAGCAGTTCTTC. This gives the protein CASSLDGLAGDSYNEQFF.

This clonotype was observed many times. This chain's CDR3 is CASGTWTGAVDGYTF. The CDR3 DNA reads as TGTGCTAGTGGTACCTGGACAGGGGCGGTCGATGGCTACACCTTC. The chain combines TRBV12-5 with TRBJ1-2; TRBD1 agrees at 9 bases. Trimming at V came to 5 bases and at J to 6 bases, leaving 10 bases not matched to a gene. CDR3 length: 15 amino acids. The germline gives CDR1 LGHNT, CDR2 FRNRAP.

The sample holds many counts of this clonotype. The chain recombines TRBV20-1 with TRBJ1-5; maybe TRBD1 (5 bases). Germline V gives CDR1 DFQATT, CDR2 SNEGSKA (reference sequence). This CDR3 comprises 15 residues. Trimming cost V 0 bases and J 4 bases, with 13 bases left between them. The CDR3 sequence is CSARDNRPYNQPQHF. Here the CDR3 DNA reads TGCAGTGCTAGAGATAACAGGCCGTATAATCAGCCCCAGCATTTT.

This chain joins TRBV6-2 or TRBV6-3 and TRBJ1-1; D call uncertain. Germline CDR1 and CDR2: MNHEY and SVGEGT. The CDR3 has 11 residues. V lost 7 bases and J lost 4, with 7 bases in between. The CDR3 is CASTLGTEAFF. CDR3 bases: TGTGCCAGCACTCTGGGCACTGAAGCTTTCTTT.

This clonotype was picked up many times. The gene calls are TRBV11-3 and TRBJ1-2, with D perhaps TRBD1 (5 bases). Germline V gene sequence: CDR1 SGHNT, CDR2 YENEEA. The CDR3 is 14 amino acids. Trimming left V 5 bases short and J 2 bases short, with 12 bases between. The CDR3 DNA reads TGTGCCAGCAGCCACCGGGGCACCAACTATGGCTACACCTTC. Translation gives CASSHRGTNYGYTF. The full variable domain, rest sourced from reference TRBV11-3 and TRBJ1-2, is EAGVVQSPRYKIIEKKQPVAFWCNPISGHNTLYWYLQNLGQGPELLIRYENEEAVDDSQLPKDRFSAERLKGVDSTLKIQPAELGDSAVYLCASSHRGTNYGYTFGSGTRLTVV.

This clonotype was counted a few times. This chain connects TRBV5-1 to TRBJ2-2, with D tentatively TRBD1 (6 bases). CDR3 length equals 16 residues. From germline, CDR1 is SGHRS and CDR2 YFSETQ. Trimming removed 0 bases from V and 0 bases from J, with 9 bases in between. The chain's CDR3 is CASSLERGTNTGELFF. In DNA form, the CDR3 reads TGCGCCAGCAGCTTGGAGAGGGGGACGAACACCGGGGAGCTGTTTTTT.

This sequence joins TRBV12-3 or TRBV12-4 and TRBJ1-2; D call uncertain. Trimming took off 6 bases at V and 6 bases at J, with 14 bases between the two ends. The CDR3 length is 13 residues. CDR3 sequence: CASRSKGSNGYTF. The CDR3 nucleotides are TGTGCCAGCAGGTCCAAGGGATCCAATGGCTACACCTTC.

This chain uses TRBV5-4 with TRBJ2-3, with 10 nucleotides matching TRBD2. This CDR3 is built from 16 residues. With 3 bases clipped from V and 4 bases from J, the junction kept 8 bases outside the gene matches. Germline-derived CDR1 and CDR2 are SGHNT and YYREEE (reference sequence). DNA of the CDR3: TGTGCCAGCAGCTCGAGAGCGGGAGGGCCGGCAGATACGCAGTATTTT. The encoded protein is CASSSRAGGPADTQYF.

This chain joins TRBV7-9 and TRBJ1-1; a weak D match, TRBD1 (5 bases). Germline V CDR1 and CDR2: SEHNR, FQNEAQ (reference sequence). V lost 5 bases and J 1 base, leaving 11 bases between the germline ends. The CDR3 length is 14 residues. CDR3 DNA sequence: TGTGCCAGCAGCACACAGGACAAGAACACTGAAGCTTTCTTT. The encoded protein is CASSTQDKNTEAFF.

The CDR3 DNA reads TGTGCCAGCAGCCCAAGCGGGAGTGCAACCGGGGAGCTGTTTTTT. Amino acid sequence: CASSPSGSATGELFF. V and J are TRBV7-2 and TRBJ2-2; 8 bases align to TRBD2. With V trimmed by 5 bases and J by 5 bases, 7 bases remained unmatched. Germline values: CDR1 SGHTA, CDR2 FQGNSA. This CDR3 is built from 15 residues.

This clonotype was detected ten times or more. The chain employs TRBV7-9 and TRBJ2-5; TRBD1 might be the D (5 bases). Germline V gene data show CDR1 as SEHNR and CDR2 as FQNEAQ (reference sequence). This CDR3 contains 15 residues. V dropped 1 base and J dropped 5 bases, with 14 bases sitting between them. CDR3 sequence (DNA): TGTGCCAGCAGCTTAGTTCTGGGGCAGGAGGAGACCCAGTACTTC. It is translated as CASSLVLGQEETQYF. The whole variable domain, filled in from reference TRBV7-9 and TRBJ2-5, reads DTGVSQNPRHKITKRGQNVTFRCDPISEHNRLYWYRQTLGQGPEFLTYFQNEAQLEKSRLLSDRFSAERPKGSFSTLEIQRTEQGDSAMYLCASSLVLGQEETQYFGPGTRLLVL.

This clonotype was detected many times. The rearrangement links TRBV18 to TRBJ1-5; 9 bases line up with TRBD1. Trimming cost V 3 bases and J 0 bases; bases outside gene matches: 12. The CDR3 sequence is 19 residues long. CDR1 is KGHSH and CDR2 is LQKENI in the germline V gene. CDR3 bases: TGTGCCAGCTCACCGGAAGGCACAGGGGGCTTTTATAGCAATCAGCCCCAGCATTTT. Encoded protein: CASSPEGTGGFYSNQPQHF.

This clonotype appeared many times. V is TRBV28 and J is TRBJ2-2; 15 bases map to TRBD2. V lost 2 bases and J lost 2; bases outside the gene matches: 9. Germline CDR1 MDHEN, CDR2 SYDVKM. The CDR3 is 20 amino acids. The CDR3 DNA sequence: TGTGCCAGCAGTTTAAGTTTGGGACTAGCGGGAGGTGAAAACACCGGGGAGCTGTTTTTT. Amino acid sequence: CASSLSLGLAGGENTGELFF.

Many counts were recorded for this clonotype. The V and J genes are TRBV29-1 and TRBJ2-2; 7 positions agree with TRBD2. Looked up from germline, CDR1 is SQVTM and CDR2 is ANQGSEA. Losses at the gene ends were 1 base for V and 4 bases for J; bases not matched to a gene: 12. The CDR3 totals 17 residues. The CDR3 DNA reads as TGCAGCGTTGAAGGGACCGCTGGGGCGGGAGTCACCGGGGAGCTGTTTTTT. Its translation is CSVEGTAGAGVTGELFF.

This clonotype was picked up many times. The V and J genes are TRBV11-3 and TRBJ2-5; D is tentatively TRBD1 or TRBD2 (5 bases each). Trimming pared 4 bases from V and 3 bases from J, leaving 9 bases between. CDR1 is SGHNT and CDR2 is YENEEA in the germline V gene. The CDR3 has 13 residues. CDR3 protein: CASSSRDEETQYF. In nucleotides, the CDR3 is TGTGCCAGCAGCTCTCGGGACGAAGAGACCCAGTACTTC. Combining the CDR3 with reference TRBV11-3 and TRBJ2-5 gives the whole variable domain EAGVVQSPRYKIIEKKQPVAFWCNPISGHNTLYWYLQNLGQGPELLIRYENEEAVDDSQLPKDRFSAERLKGVDSTLKIQPAELGDSAVYLCASSSRDEETQYFGPGTRLLVL.

Ten or more counts support this clonotype. The CDR3 is CASSPGQGTYGYTF. The CDR3 coding sequence is TGTGCCAGCAGCCCCGGACAGGGGACATATGGCTACACCTTC. The chain uses TRBV12-3 or TRBV12-4 and TRBJ1-2, with 9 bases matching TRBD1. V was clipped by 6 bases and J by 5 bases; unmatched bases: 7. This CDR3 contains 14 residues.

The V gene is TRBV3-1, the J gene TRBJ2-1; 9 positions match TRBD2. Looked up from germline, CDR1 is LGHDT and CDR2 is YNNKEL (reference sequence). This CDR3 has 16 residues. The junction had 7 bases not matched to a gene; V was cut back by 4 bases and J by 3 bases. In nucleotides, the CDR3 is TGTGCCAGCAGCCTTCAGGGAGCGGGAGGCTACAATGAGCAGTTCTTC. This gives the protein CASSLQGAGGYNEQFF.

At least ten counts were recorded for this clonotype. The chain couples TRBV2 to TRBJ1-1; 8 positions match TRBD1. The CDR3 sequence is 13 residues long. Germline lookup yields CDR1 SNHLY and CDR2 FYNNEI. Trimming at V came to 9 bases and at J to 1 base, leaving 4 bases not matched to a gene. The CDR3 region is CASKQGENTEAFF. CDR3 DNA sequence: TGTGCCAGTAAACAGGGGGAGAACACTGAAGCTTTCTTT. Based on the CDR3 plus reference TRBV2 and TRBJ1-1, the full variable domain is EPEVTQTPSHQVTQMGQEVILRCVPISNHLYFYWYRQILGQKVEFLVSFYNNEISEKSEIFDDQFSVERPDGSNFTLKIRSTKLEDSAMYFCASKQGENTEAFFGQGTRLTVV.

Concerning this clonotype: A much bigger clone sits one base away, suggesting this may be a read error. V gene TRBV20-1 combines with J gene TRBJ2-3; 7 bases match TRBD1. This CDR3 is 16 amino acids long. J gave up 0 bases and V 2 bases, and 8 bases lay outside the gene matches. Germline CDR1 DFQATT, CDR2 SNEGSKA (reference sequence). CDR3 in amino acids: CSARTRTGESTDTQYF. The DNA for the CDR3 is TGCAGTGCTAGAACCCGGACAGGCGAGAGCACAGATACGCAGTATTTT.

The table lists this clonotype with many counts. This rearrangement joins TRBV12-3 or TRBV12-4 to TRBJ2-3, with no clear D. With 3 bases removed from V and 1 base from J, the gap between germline ends came to 5 bases. The CDR3 loop spans 13 amino acids. The CDR3 reads CASSFSGTDTQYF. The CDR3, as DNA: TGTGCCAGCAGTTTTTCGGGCACAGATACGCAGTATTTT.

This clonotype came up many times. The chain recombines TRBV7-2 with TRBJ2-3, with D hard to call. This CDR3 has 14 amino acids. V dropped 2 bases and J dropped 7 bases, with 13 bases sitting between them. Germline V gene data show CDR1 as SGHTA and CDR2 as FQGNSA. CDR3 bases: TGTGCCAGCAGCTTATTCAGGACGGAGAATACGCAGTATTTT. Protein: CASSLFRTENTQYF.

This clonotype was detected a few times. The gene calls are TRBV20-1 and TRBJ1-1, with TRBD1 as a possible D gene (5 bases). V was trimmed by 5 bases and J by 5 bases, leaving 9 bases between them. Germline CDR1 reads DFQATT; CDR2 reads SNEGSKA (reference sequence). CDR3 length equals 11 residues. The CDR3 DNA is TGCAGTGCTTGGTGGGGGACTGAAGCTTTCTTT. It yields the protein CSAWWGTEAFF.

This clonotype has a count of ten or more. This chain joins TRBV6-1 and TRBJ1-3, with D possibly matching TRBD1 (6 bases). V dropped 4 bases and J dropped 0 bases, with 22 bases sitting between them. The CDR3 is 19 residues long. Germline V CDR1 and CDR2: MNHNS, SASEGT. The CDR3 region has the DNA TGTGCCAGCAGTGGACAAAACAACACAGGGACAAGCTCTGGAAACACCATATATTTT. Protein product: CASSGQNNTGTSSGNTIYF.

As for this clonotype: The junction does not match germline at one end; this may be a read error. The chain has TRBV7-9 and TRBJ2-5; 7 bases fit TRBD2. The CDR3 runs to 15 residues. Per the germline V gene, CDR1 is SEHNR and CDR2 is FQNEAQ (reference sequence). The CDR3 sequence: CASNLRAGVKETQYF. The DNA of the CDR3 is TGTGCCAGCAACTTACGGGCGGGAGTCAAAGAGACCCAGTACTTC.

This clonotype was seen a few times. The DNA for the CDR3 is TGTGCCAGCAGCGTTTCCCAAGTTTCGGGGGATCGAGGGTCCTACAATGAGCAGTTCTTC. It is translated as CASSVSQVSGDRGSYNEQFF. The chain links TRBV9 to TRBJ2-1; perhaps TRBD2 as D (6 bases). Looked up from germline, CDR1 is SGDLS and CDR2 is YYNGEE. The V gene lost 2 bases and the J gene lost 1 base, with 25 bases spanning the gap. CDR3 length equals 20 residues.